This T cell receptor beta chain derives from a study of cytomegalovirus exposure and HLA in healthy donors. Trimming left V 0 bases short and J 1 base short, with 7 bases between. This CDR3 comprises 14 residues. Germline-derived CDR1 and CDR2 are SGHKS and YYEKEE (reference sequence). The study, taken as a whole, reports: The Asian-associated ancestry cluster reportedly had fewer N-insertions than the 666-donor mean in a later analysis. Highly shared sequence variants in one cluster were likely a sequencing artifact. Most TCRs appeared rarely, but some public TCRs recurred in many donors.

PCR used 60 Vbeta primers and 13 Jbeta primers. Profiled with immunoSEQ multiplex PCR; TCRdb holds only in-frame clones, not every one. The sample holds about 180,000 clones; over 65% are singletons and the top ten take approximately 3.7%. About this clone itself: What it recognizes is unknown.

The V call is TRBV5-5, the J call TRBJ1-2, with D unclear. This clonotype was obtained from a woman aged 55-69 years in good health and CMV-seropositive. The sequenced material came from PBMCs. The CDR3 sequence: CASSLGVDNYGYTF. The CDR3 DNA is TGTGCCAGCAGCTTGGGTGTAGATAACTATGGCTACACCTTC.